Listed below are T cell receptor beta chains from one sample, sequenced in a study of response to subunit inactivated influenza vaccine. In TCRdb, the RT-PCR reads were re-called with MiXCR into one record per CDR3 protein. The sample consists of 550,000 to 800,000 distinct CDR3 sequences, around 13% of them appearing once. This specimen consisted of PBMCs from blood, obtained roughly 2 weeks before vaccination. These receptor sequences come from a man between 50 and 59 years old who received an inactivated influenza vaccine. CDR3s include the opening cysteine and the closing phenylalanine or tryptophan. D genes are given only for firm matches.

d_gene | j_gene | v_gene | CDR3aa
NA | TRBJ1-5 | TRBV27 | CASSLDIRQPQHF
NA | TRBJ2-4 | TRBV5-6 | CASSFIGENIQYF
NA | TRBJ1-6 | TRBV5-1 | CASSLGDSYSPLHF
NA | TRBJ2-5 | TRBV19 | CASSIGWKQETQYF
TRBD1 | TRBJ2-7 | TRBV7-2 | CASSGGQHYEQYF
TRBD1 | TRBJ2-2 | TRBV20-1 | CSARRGQGNTGELFF
NA | TRBJ1-5 | TRBV6-5 | CASSYIINQPQHF
NA | TRBJ2-1 | TRBV12-3/TRBV12-4 | CASSLESGSRGDNEQFF
NA | TRBJ1-3 | TRBV7-2 | CASSLAPGASGNTIYF
NA | TRBJ1-4 | TRBV7-8 | CASRRNPGHRATNEKLFF
TRBD2 | TRBJ2-1 | TRBV6-5 | CASSSRTSGGAGEQFF
NA | TRBJ1-2 | TRBV20-1 | CSASRGYGYTF
NA | TRBJ2-7 | TRBV7-2 | CASSYLPPYEQYF
NA | TRBJ2-1 | TRBV30 | CAWSVKGGNLQFF
TRBD1 | TRBJ1-3 | TRBV4-2 | CASSTRQGSSGNTIYF
TRBD1 | TRBJ1-6 | TRBV13 | CASSGTGGASNSPLHF
NA | TRBJ2-1 | TRBV7-8 | CASSFGLDASGNEQFF
NA | TRBJ2-3 | TRBV7-9 | CASSPPGWDTQYF
TRBD2 | TRBJ2-2 | TRBV20-1 | CSARRGGYTGELFF
NA | TRBJ2-1 | TRBV29-1 | CSAEGGIVFNEQFF
NA | TRBJ2-5 | TRBV20-1 | CSAREGNQETQYF
NA | TRBJ1-1 | TRBV12-3/TRBV12-4 | CASSSRGGTEAFF
NA | TRBJ2-7 | TRBV28 | CASSRWGYEQYF
TRBD1 | TRBJ1-1 | TRBV5-1 | CASSLEDRRNTEAFF
NA | TRBJ1-1 | TRBV29-1 | CSVDSFNTEAFF
TRBD2 | TRBJ2-3 | TRBV20-1 | CSARGLAGRDTQYF
NA | TRBJ2-3 | TRBV11-1 | CASSRVTGRPQSTDTQYF
TRBD2 | TRBJ2-6 | TRBV3-1 | CASSLPSGGLSGANVLTF
NA | TRBJ2-2 | TRBV6-1 | CASSPHGNTGELFF
NA | TRBJ2-2 | TRBV24-1 | CATSALATGLHTTGELFF
NA | TRBJ2-5 | TRBV6-5 | CASSYSTAVQETQYF
NA | TRBJ1-4 | TRBV2 | CATRGGGEKLFF
NA | TRBJ2-6 | TRBV12-3/TRBV12-4 | CASSPTAHSGANVLTF
NA | TRBJ2-3 | TRBV7-2 | CASSLVISGETDTQYF
NA | TRBJ2-7 | TRBV7-3 | CASSFTSLPGQSHSYEQYF
NA | TRBJ1-1 | TRBV6-5 | CASSYGGAGTEAFF
NA | TRBJ2-2 | TRBV2 | CASSEAVRGPHGELFF
TRBD2 | TRBJ2-1 | TRBV25-1 | CASSESSGRNYNEQFF
TRBD2 | TRBJ2-1 | TRBV20-1 | CSARDHTGLAVNEQFF
TRBD1 | TRBJ1-1 | TRBV12-5 | CASGLNRDSEAFF
NA | TRBJ1-6 | TRBV20-1 | CSARDQELSPLHF
NA | TRBJ2-6 | TRBV7-9 | CASSLRPLTGPVFGANVLTF
NA | TRBJ2-3 | TRBV7-3 | CASSLGSSVDTQYF
TRBD1 | TRBJ2-7 | TRBV6-5 | CASSFDRDSYEQYF
NA | TRBJ2-7 | TRBV12-3/TRBV12-4 | CASSRGESSYEQYF
NA | TRBJ1-1 | TRBV10-3 | CAISVKHGGTEAFF
TRBD1 | TRBJ2-1 | TRBV7-9 | CASSSRGTGGPEQFF
TRBD2 | TRBJ2-1 | TRBV4-1 | CASSQHGTSGGGTYNEQFF
NA | TRBJ1-6 | TRBV7-9 | CASSWVKGVGKSPLHF
NA | TRBJ2-3 | TRBV27 | CASSHRRDSTDTQYF
NA | TRBJ1-5 | TRBV5-5 | CASSFLVGGNQPQHF
NA | TRBJ2-7 | TRBV4-2 | CASSQDWQAPYEQYF
TRBD1 | TRBJ2-1 | TRBV28 | CASRARQGAYNEQFF
NA | TRBJ2-2 | TRBV4-2 | CASSPRPPYMDTGELFF
TRBD2 | TRBJ2-1 | TRBV7-6 | CASSSLASYNEQFF
TRBD2 | TRBJ2-1 | TRBV20-1 | CSADLGAGGSYNEQFF
TRBD2 | TRBJ2-2 | TRBV5-1 | CASSIGRARNTGELFF
TRBD1 | TRBJ2-5 | TRBV12-3/TRBV12-4 | CASSSLGTGPLQETQYF